This T cell receptor (beta chain) was found in a study of cytomegalovirus exposure and HLA in healthy donors. This clone was counted a few times. PCR primers comprised 60 Vbeta and 13 Jbeta primers. Profiling relied on immunoSEQ multiplex PCR, and the TCRdb table lists in-frame clones only, not all of them. The sample shows roughly 100,000 clones, just under 80% of them seen only once. With V trimmed by 2 bases and J by 4 bases, 6 bases remained unmatched. There are 16 residues in the CDR3. Germline-derived CDR1 and CDR2 are MGHRA and YSYEKL. This receptor was taken from a man younger than 40 in good health and CMV-seronegative. The chain combines TRBV4-1 with TRBJ2-1; 9 bases fit TRBD2. The sequenced sample consisted of PBMCs. Here the CDR3 reads CASSQSDLAGYNEQFF. The CDR3 DNA reads as TGCGCCAGCAGCCAATCGGATCTAGCGGGGTACAATGAGCAGTTCTTC.